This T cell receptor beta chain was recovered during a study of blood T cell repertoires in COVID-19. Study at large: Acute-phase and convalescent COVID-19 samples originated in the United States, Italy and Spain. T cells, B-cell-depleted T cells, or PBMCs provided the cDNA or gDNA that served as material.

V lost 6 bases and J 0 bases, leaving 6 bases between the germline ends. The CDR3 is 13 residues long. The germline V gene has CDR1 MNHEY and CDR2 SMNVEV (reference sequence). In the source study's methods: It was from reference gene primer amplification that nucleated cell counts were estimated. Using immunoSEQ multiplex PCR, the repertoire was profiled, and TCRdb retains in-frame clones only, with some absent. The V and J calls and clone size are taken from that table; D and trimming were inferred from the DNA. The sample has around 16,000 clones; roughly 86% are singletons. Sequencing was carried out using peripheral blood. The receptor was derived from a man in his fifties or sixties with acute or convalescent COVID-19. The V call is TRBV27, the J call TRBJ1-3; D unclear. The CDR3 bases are TGTGCCAGCAGAATGAGCTCTGGAAACACCATATATTTT. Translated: CASRMSSGNTIYF.